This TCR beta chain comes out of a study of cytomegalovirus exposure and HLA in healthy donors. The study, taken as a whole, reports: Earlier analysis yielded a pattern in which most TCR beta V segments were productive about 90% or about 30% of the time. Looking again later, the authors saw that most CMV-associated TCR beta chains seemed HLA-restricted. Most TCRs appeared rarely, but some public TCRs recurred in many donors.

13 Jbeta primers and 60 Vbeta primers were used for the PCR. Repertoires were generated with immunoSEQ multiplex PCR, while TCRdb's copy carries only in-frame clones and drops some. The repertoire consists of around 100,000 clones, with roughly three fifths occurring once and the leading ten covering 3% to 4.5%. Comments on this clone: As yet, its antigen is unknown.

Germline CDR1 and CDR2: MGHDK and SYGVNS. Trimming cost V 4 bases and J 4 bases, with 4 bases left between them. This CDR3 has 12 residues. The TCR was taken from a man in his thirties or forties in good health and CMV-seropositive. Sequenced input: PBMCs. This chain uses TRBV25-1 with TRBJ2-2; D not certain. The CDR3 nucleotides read TGTGCCAGCAGTGCCTCCACCGGGGAGCTGTTTTTT. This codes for CASSASTGELFF. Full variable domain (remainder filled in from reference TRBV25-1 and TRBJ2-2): EADIYQTPRYLVIGTGKKITLECSQTMGHDKMYWYQQDPGMELHLIHYSYGVNSTEKGDLSSESTVSRIRTEHFPLTLESARPSHTSQYLCASSASTGELFFGEGSRLTVL.